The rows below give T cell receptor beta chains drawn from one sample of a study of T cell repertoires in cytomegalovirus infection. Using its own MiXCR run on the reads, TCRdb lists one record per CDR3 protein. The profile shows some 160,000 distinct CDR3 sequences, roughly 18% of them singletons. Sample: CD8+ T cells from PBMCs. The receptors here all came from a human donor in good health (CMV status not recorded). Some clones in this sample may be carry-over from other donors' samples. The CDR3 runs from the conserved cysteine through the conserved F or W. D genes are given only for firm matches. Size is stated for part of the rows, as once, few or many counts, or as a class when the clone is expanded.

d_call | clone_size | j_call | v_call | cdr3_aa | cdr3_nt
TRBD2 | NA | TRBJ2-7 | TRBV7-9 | CASSSPGSGKNEQYF | TGTGCCAGCAGCTCCCCTGGGAGCGGGAAAAACGAGCAGTACTTC
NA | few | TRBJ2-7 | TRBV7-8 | CASSFPSGGSSYEQYF | TGTGCCAGCAGCTTCCCCTCTGGGGGGAGCTCCTACGAGCAGTACTTC
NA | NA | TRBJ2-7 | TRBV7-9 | CASSSAGAKPYEQYF | TGTGCCAGCAGCTCAGCAGGGGCGAAACCCTACGAGCAGTACTTC
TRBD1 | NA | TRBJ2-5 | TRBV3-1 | CASSLQRTGGRETQYF | TGTGCCAGCAGCCTACAAAGGACAGGGGGCAGAGAGACCCAGTACTTC
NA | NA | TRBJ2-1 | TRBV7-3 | CASSYAPGIYNEQFF | TGTGCCAGCAGCTATGCACCGGGGATTTACAATGAGCAGTTCTTC
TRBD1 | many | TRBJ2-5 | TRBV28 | CASSPGQGQETQYF | TGTGCCAGCAGTCCGGGACAGGGCCAAGAGACCCAGTACTTC
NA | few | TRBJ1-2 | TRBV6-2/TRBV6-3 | CASSYSAGYGYTF | TGTGCCAGCAGTTACTCGGCCGGCTATGGCTACACCTTC
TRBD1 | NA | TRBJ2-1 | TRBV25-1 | CASKQGAGEQFF | TGTGCCAGCAAACAGGGGGCCGGAGAGCAGTTCTTC
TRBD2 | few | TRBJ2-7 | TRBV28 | CASSSDSGRSYEQYF | TGTGCCAGCAGTTCAGATAGCGGGAGATCATACGAGCAGTACTTC
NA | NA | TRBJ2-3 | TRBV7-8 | CASSLDVAGSSTDTQYF | TGTGCCAGCAGCTTGGACGTTGCGGGTTCTAGCACAGATACGCAGTATTTT
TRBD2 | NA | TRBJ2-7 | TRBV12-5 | CASAHLGIAGVYEQYF | TGTGCTAGTGCCCACCTTGGGATAGCGGGAGTCTACGAGCAGTACTTC
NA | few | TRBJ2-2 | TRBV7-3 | CASSLPGLRSRGAGELFF | TGTGCCAGCAGCCTCCCGGGTCTCAGAAGTCGGGGTGCCGGGGAGCTGTTTTTT
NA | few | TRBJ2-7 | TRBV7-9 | CASSPPNVAPYEQYF | TGTGCCAGCAGCCCACCTAACGTGGCACCCTACGAGCAGTACTTC
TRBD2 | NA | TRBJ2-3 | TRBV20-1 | CSARRTSGRASSTDTQYF | TGCAGTGCCCGCCGGACTAGCGGGAGGGCCTCCAGCACAGATACGCAGTATTTT
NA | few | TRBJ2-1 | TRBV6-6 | CASSDRSGWHEQFF | TGTGCCAGCAGTGACCGGAGTGGCTGGCATGAGCAGTTCTTC
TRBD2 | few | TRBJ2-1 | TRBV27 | CAILLREGRFNEQFF | TGTGCCATCCTCCTCCGGGAGGGCCGTTTCAATGAGCAGTTCTTC
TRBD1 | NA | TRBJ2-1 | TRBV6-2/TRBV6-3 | CASSYFDAGQGTDEQFF | TGTGCCAGCAGTTACTTCGATGCGGGACAGGGGACCGATGAGCAGTTCTTC
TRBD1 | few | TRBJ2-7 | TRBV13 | CASSPSPGTGIYEQYF | TGTGCCAGCAGCCCCTCTCCCGGGACAGGGATTTACGAGCAGTACTTC
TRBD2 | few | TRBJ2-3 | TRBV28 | CASSFRLAGGPGSTDTQYF | TGTGCCAGCAGTTTCCGACTAGCGGGAGGGCCCGGTAGCACAGATACGCAGTATTTT
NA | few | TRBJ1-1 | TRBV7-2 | CASSQGGGWDTEAFF | TGTGCCAGCAGCCAGGGTGGGGGCTGGGACACTGAAGCTTTCTTT
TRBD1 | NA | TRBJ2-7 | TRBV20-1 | CSARDRVGLDEQYF | TGCAGTGCTAGGGACAGGGTCGGGTTAGACGAGCAGTACTTC
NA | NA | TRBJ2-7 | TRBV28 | CASSLRPRRSEEQYF | TGTGCCAGCAGCCTCCGACCGCGCCGCAGTGAAGAGCAGTACTTC
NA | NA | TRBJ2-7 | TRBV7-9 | CASRSGGHYEQYF | TGTGCCAGCAGATCCGGTGGCCACTACGAGCAGTACTTC
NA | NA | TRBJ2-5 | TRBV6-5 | CASSYLGAQEETQYF | TGTGCCAGCAGTTACTTGGGCGCTCAGGAAGAGACCCAGTACTTC
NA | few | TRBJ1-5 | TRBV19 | CASSIVLRNQPQHF | TGTGCCAGTAGTATCGTCCTGCGGAATCAGCCCCAGCATTTT
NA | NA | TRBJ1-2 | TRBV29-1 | CSGSSGSLSRDGYTF | TGCAGCGGGAGTTCCGGGTCCCTATCGCGGGATGGCTACACCTTC
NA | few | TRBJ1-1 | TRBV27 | CASSLFQGTHTEAFF | TGTGCCAGCAGTTTATTTCAGGGAACGCACACTGAAGCTTTCTTT
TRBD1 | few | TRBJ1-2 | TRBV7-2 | CASSYGDSWGYTF | TGTGCCAGCAGCTACGGGGACAGCTGGGGCTACACCTTC
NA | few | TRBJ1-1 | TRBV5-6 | CASSLGVQAEAFF | TGTGCCAGCAGCTTGGGCGTTCAGGCTGAAGCTTTCTTT
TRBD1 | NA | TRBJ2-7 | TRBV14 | CASSIGTGVYEQYF | TGTGCCAGCAGCATCGGGACAGGGGTTTACGAGCAGTACTTC
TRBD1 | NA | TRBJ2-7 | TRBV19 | CASKPGQGKYEQYF | TGTGCCAGTAAACCGGGACAGGGGAAATACGAGCAGTACTTC
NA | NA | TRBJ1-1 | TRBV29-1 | CSSWLNTEAFF | TGCAGCTCCTGGCTGAACACTGAAGCTTTCTTT
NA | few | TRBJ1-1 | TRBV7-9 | CASSPPGLEAFF | TGTGCCAGCAGCCCACCGGGCCTTGAAGCTTTCTTT
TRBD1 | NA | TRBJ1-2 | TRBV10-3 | CAISVGTGAYGYTF | TGTGCCATCAGTGTCGGGACAGGGGCCTATGGCTACACCTTC
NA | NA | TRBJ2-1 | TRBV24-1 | CATSEGKYNEQFF | TGTGCCACCAGTGAAGGGAAGTACAATGAGCAGTTCTTC
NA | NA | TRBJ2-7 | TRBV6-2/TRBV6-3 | CASSYLYYEQYF | TGTGCCAGCAGTTACCTTTACTACGAGCAGTACTTC
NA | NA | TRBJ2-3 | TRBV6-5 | CASRGGSTDTQYF | TGTGCCAGCCGTGGAGGGAGCACAGATACGCAGTATTTT
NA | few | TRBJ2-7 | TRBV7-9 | CASSPRSEQPYEQYF | TGTGCCAGCAGTCCCAGATCGGAGCAACCTTACGAGCAGTACTTC
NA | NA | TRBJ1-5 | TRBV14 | CASSQAPGQPQHF | TGTGCCAGCAGCCAAGCTCCGGGGCAGCCCCAGCATTTT
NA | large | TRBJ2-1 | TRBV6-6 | CASSRPRNEQFF | TGTGCCAGCAGCCGCCCTAGAAATGAGCAGTTCTTC
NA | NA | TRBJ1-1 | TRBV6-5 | CASSYAPGTEAFF | TGTGCCAGCAGTTACGCCCCGGGCACTGAAGCTTTCTTT